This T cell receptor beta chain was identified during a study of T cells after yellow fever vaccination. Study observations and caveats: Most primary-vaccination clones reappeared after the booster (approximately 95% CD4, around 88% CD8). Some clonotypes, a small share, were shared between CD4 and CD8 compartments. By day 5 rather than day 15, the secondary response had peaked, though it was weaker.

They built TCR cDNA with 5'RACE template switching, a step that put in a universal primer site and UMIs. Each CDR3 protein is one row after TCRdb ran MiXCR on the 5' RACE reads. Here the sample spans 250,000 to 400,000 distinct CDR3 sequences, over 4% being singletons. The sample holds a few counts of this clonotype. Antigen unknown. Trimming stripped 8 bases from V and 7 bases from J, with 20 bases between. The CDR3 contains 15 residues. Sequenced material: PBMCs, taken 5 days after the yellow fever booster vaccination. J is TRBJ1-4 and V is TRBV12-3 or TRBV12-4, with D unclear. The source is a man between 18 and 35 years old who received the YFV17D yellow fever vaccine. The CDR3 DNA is TGTGCCAGCGGGTCGAAGGTAGCCGGGTTTGAAAAACTGTTTTTT. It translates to CASGSKVAGFEKLFF.